Sequencing of this T cell receptor (beta chain) was carried out in a study of T-cell memory formation after mild COVID-19. Study-level information: TCR clusters mostly belonged to single donors. Overall study results and limits: Later expanders leaned toward CD4+, whereas clones contracting from day 15 to 85 were balanced CD4/CD8. Whether day 37 second-wave clones are SARS-CoV-2-specific was not confirmed. That cross-reactive memory joined was suggested by some responding clones appearing in pre-infection memory.

TCRdb processed the 5' RACE reads anew with MiXCR; each CDR3 protein has one entry. The sample holds 350,000 to 500,000 distinct CDR3 sequences, less than 25% seen once. At least ten counts were recorded for this clonotype. Its antigen is not known. Trimming stripped 0 bases from V and 3 bases from J, with 21 bases between. CDR3 length: 18 residues. CDR1 and CDR2 (germline): SGHTA, FQGNSA. The chain has TRBV7-2 and TRBJ2-7; weak D call: TRBD1 (6 bases). The TCR comes from an adult woman who had mild COVID-19 (a few samples of this study predate the infection). Cell type and time point are not known. The sequenced sample consisted of PBMCs or a T cell subset sorted from them (not recorded which). As DNA, the CDR3 is TGTGCCAGCAGCTTAGCCCGGATTTCAGGGGCCCTCGTCTACGAGCAGTACTTC. Translation gives CASSLARISGALVYEQYF. The full variable domain, its missing parts supplied by reference TRBV7-2 and TRBJ2-7, is GAGVSQSPSNKVTEKGKDVELRCDPISGHTALYWYRQSLGQGLEFLIYFQGNSAPDKSGLPSDRFSAERTGGSVSTLTIQRTQQEDSAVYLCASSLARISGALVYEQYFGPGTRLTVT.